This TCR beta chain is drawn from a study of human T cells and chemical hapten exposure. About the study: A 2 cm by 2 cm inner upper arm patch received 2% DPC for sensitization. Scalp application of diphenylcyclopropenone was performed weekly in patients across the entire approximately 23-week study.

Each cDNA molecule in the library carried unique molecular identifiers. TCRdb reprocessed the RACE reads via MiXCR and lists one record per CDR3 protein. The sample consists of some 89,000 distinct CDR3 sequences, about a tenth of them appearing once. Stated time point: patch test 2, 6 weeks after DPC sensitization. This sample's treatment: therapeutic diphenylcyclopropenone sensitization with weekly scalp DPC. The study enrolled 18 to 70-year-old alopecia patients suitable for DPC. This clonotype occurred many times. This CDR3 contains 15 residues. The germline CDR1 and CDR2 sequences are MNHEY and SVGAGI. With V trimmed by 2 bases and J by 6 bases, 6 bases remained unmatched.

The TCR originated in a woman aged 25 to 39 with alopecia areata. Some clones in this sample may be carry-over from other donors' samples. The sample here was whole blood, taken in connection with sensitization to the hapten diphenylcyclopropenone (DPC). The chain carries TRBV6-5 and TRBJ1-1, with 10 positions matching TRBD1. CDR3 DNA: TGTGCCAGCAGTTACGATGGACAGGGGGTCGCTGAAGCTTTCTTT. The encoded protein is CASSYDGQGVAEAFF.